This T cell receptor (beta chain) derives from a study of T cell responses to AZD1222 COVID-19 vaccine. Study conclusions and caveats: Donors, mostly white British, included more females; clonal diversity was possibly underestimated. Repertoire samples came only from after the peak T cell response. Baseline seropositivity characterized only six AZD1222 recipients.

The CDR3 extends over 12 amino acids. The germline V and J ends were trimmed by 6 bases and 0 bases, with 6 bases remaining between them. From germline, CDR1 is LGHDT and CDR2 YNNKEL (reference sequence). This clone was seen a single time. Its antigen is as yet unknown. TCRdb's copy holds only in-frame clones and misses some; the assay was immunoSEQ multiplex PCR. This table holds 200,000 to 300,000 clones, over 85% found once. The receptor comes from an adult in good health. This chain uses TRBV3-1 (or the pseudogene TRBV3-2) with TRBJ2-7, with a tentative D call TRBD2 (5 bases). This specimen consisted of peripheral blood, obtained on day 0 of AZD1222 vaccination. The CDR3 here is CASSRDSYEQYF. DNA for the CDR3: TGTGCCAGCAGTCGGGACTCCTACGAGCAGTACTTC.